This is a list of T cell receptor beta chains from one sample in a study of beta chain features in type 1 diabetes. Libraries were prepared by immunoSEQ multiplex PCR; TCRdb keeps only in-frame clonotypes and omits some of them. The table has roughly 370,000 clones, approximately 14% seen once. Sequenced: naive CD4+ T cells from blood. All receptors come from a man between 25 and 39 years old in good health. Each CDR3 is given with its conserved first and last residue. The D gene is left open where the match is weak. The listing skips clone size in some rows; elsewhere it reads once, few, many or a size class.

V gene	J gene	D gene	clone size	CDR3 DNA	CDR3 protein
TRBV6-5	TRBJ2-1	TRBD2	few	TGTGCCAGCAGTGTTAGCGGGGGTCCCAATGAGCAGTTCTTC	CASSVSGGPNEQFF
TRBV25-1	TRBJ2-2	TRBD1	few	TGTGCCAGCATTAGGACAGGGGGCGTCGGGGAGCTGTTTTTT	CASIRTGGVGELFF
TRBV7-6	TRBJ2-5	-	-	TGTGCCAGCAGCTTATTGGGTACACCCTTGGGGGAGACCCAGTACTTC	CASSLLGTPLGETQYF
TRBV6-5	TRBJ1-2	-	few	TGTGCCAGCTGGGACGTAATTCATGGCTACACCTTC	CASWDVIHGYTF
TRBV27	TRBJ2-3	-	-	TGTGCCAGCAGTTTAGAGATTGGGAGACCCGGCAGCACAGATACGCAGTATTTT	CASSLEIGRPGSTDTQYF
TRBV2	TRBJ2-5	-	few	TGTGCCAGCAGTGTGAGGGTACAGGAGACCCAGTACTTC	CASSVRVQETQYF
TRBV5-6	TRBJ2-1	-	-	TGTGCCAGCAGCTCCTACAGGGTTTACAATGAGCAGTTCTTC	CASSSYRVYNEQFF
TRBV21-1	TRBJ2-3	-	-	TGTGCCAGCAGCAAAGGGCCTAGCGGTCCTAGCACAGATACGCAGTATTTT	CASSKGPSGPSTDTQYF
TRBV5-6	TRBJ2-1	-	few	TGTGCCTCAGGGTTACAGGGCAACGTCAATGAGCAGTTCTTC	CASGLQGNVNEQFF
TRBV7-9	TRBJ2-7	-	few	TGTGCCAGCAGCTTCATCGAGTCCCGAACCCGGGTAGAGCAGTACTTC	CASSFIESRTRVEQYF
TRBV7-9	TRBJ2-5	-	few	TGTGCCAGCAGCTTCATCCCCCAAGAGACCCAGTACTTC	CASSFIPQETQYF
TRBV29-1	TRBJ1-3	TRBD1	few	TGCAGCGCAACCGGACAGGGAGATGGAAACACCATATATTTT	CSATGQGDGNTIYF
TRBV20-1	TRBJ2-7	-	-	TGCAGTGCTAACGGGCCCTACGAGCAGTACTTC	CSANGPYEQYF
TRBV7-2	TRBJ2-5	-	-	TGTGCCAGCAGCTACGGGGCCAGGGCCCAAGAGACCCAGTACTTC	CASSYGARAQETQYF
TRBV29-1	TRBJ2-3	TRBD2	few	TGCAGCGTCATTAGCGGGGGGGCCAAGGATACGCAGTATTTT	CSVISGGAKDTQYF
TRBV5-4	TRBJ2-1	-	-	TGTGCCAGCAACAGAGACAGGGAGCAGTTCTTC	CASNRDREQFF
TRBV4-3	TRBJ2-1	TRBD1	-	TGCGCCAGCAGCCAAGATGGAACAGGGGCGAACTACAATGAGCAGTTCTTC	CASSQDGTGANYNEQFF
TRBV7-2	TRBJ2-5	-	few	TGTGCCAGCAGTGCCGCGGGCGGACAAGAGACCCAGTACTTC	CASSAAGGQETQYF
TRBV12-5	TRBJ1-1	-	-	TGTGCTAGTGGTTTGGTACAAGAGAGAATATCACGGAACACTGAAGCTTTCTTT	CASGLVQERISRNTEAFF
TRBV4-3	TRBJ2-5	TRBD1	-	TGCGCCAGCAGCCAAGATTTGGTCGGACAGGCCCTAGAGACCCAGTACTTC	CASSQDLVGQALETQYF
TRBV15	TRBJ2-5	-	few	TGTGCCACCAGCAGAGATAGAGTGGGAGAGACCCAGTACTTC	CATSRDRVGETQYF
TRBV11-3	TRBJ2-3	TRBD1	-	TGTGCCAGCAGCCTCACCGGGACAGGGGCAGATACGCAGTATTTT	CASSLTGTGADTQYF
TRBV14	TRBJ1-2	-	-	TGTGCCAGCAGCCAGAATCTCGGGGGGCGCTACACCTTC	CASSQNLGGRYTF
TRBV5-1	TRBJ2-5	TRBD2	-	TGCGCCAGCAGCCGGGAGGGACTAGCGGTTCAAGAGACCCAGTACTTC	CASSREGLAVQETQYF
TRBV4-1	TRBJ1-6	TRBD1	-	TGCGCCAGCAGCCAACAACCGGGACAGGATTCACCCCTCCACTTT	CASSQQPGQDSPLHF
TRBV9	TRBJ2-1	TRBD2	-	TGTGCCAGCAGTCCAACCATAGCGGGAGGTTTCAATGAGCAGTTCTTC	CASSPTIAGGFNEQFF
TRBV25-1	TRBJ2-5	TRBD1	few	TGTGCCAGCAGCGGGACAGGGTCGGAGACCCAGTACTTC	CASSGTGSETQYF
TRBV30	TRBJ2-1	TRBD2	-	TGTGCCTGGAGTGAACCGGGACTAGCGGTGTACAATGAGCAGTTCTTC	CAWSEPGLAVYNEQFF
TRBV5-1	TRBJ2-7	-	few	TGCGCCAGCAGCTTGGGCCAGGTTTTACGCTACGAGCAGTACTTC	CASSLGQVLRYEQYF
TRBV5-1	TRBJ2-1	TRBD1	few	TGCGCCAGCAGTCAGCCGGGACAGGGTCTTAATGAGCAGTTCTTC	CASSQPGQGLNEQFF
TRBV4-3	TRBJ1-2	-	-	TGCGCCAGCAGCCAAGATAAAAGGAGACCTAACTATGGCTACACCTTC	CASSQDKRRPNYGYTF
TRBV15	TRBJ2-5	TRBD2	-	TGTGCCACCATGAGGACTAGCGGATCAGAGACCCAGTACTTC	CATMRTSGSETQYF
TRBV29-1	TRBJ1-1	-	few	TGCAGCGTTGCTTTGGGCCTCCTGAACACTGAAGCTTTCTTT	CSVALGLLNTEAFF
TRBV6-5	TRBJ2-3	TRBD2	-	TGTGCCAGCACCTGGGGCGGGAGTACAGATACGCAGTATTTT	CASTWGGSTDTQYF
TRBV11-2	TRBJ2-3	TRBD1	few	TGTGCCAGCAGTACAAAGGACAGGGGCACAGATACGCAGTATTTT	CASSTKDRGTDTQYF
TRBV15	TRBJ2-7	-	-	TGTGCCACCAGCAGTCTTCTTAACCGCCACTCCCTCGGGGAGCAGTACTTC	CATSSLLNRHSLGEQYF
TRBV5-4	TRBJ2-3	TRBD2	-	TGTGCCAGCAGCCTTAGCGGGGGGCTAGATACGCAGTATTTT	CASSLSGGLDTQYF
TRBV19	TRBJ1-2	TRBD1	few	TGTGCCAGTAGTCCCGGGACAGGGAACACCTTC	CASSPGTGNTF
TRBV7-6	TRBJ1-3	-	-	TGTGCCAGCAGCTTAGAAGGCCCCCCTTTGGGGTCTGGAAACACCATATATTTT	CASSLEGPPLGSGNTIYF
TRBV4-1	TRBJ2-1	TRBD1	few	TGCGCCAGCAGCCAAGTCCTCTCCCGGGACAGGGAATACAATGAGCAGTTCTTC	CASSQVLSRDREYNEQFF
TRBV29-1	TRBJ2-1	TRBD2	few	TGCAGCGTCTTGAAGGGGACAAGAGCGGGAGGGCCCGATGAGCAGTTCTTC	CSVLKGTRAGGPDEQFF
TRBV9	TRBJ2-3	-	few	TGTGCCAGCACCACTGGGGGGCTAACAGATACGCAGTATTTT	CASTTGGLTDTQYF
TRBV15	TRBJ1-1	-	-	TGTGCCACCTCCGTCCAGATGAACACTGAAGCTTTCTTT	CATSVQMNTEAFF
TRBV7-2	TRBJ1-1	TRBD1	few	TGTGCCACAGGGGGGAGAGGGACGCCAATGAACACTGAAGCTTTCTTT	CATGGRGTPMNTEAFF
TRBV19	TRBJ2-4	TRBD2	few	TGTGCCAGTAGTGAGTTATCCGGGACTAGCGTTTCGGCCAAAAACATTCAGTACTTC	CASSELSGTSVSAKNIQYF
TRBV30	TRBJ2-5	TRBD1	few	TGTGCCTGGAAGCAAGGGGGCTTCGGTGGGACCCAGTACTTC	CAWKQGGFGGTQYF
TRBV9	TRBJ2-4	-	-	TGTGCCAGCAGCGTAGGACCCCCGACCAAAAACATTCAGTACTTC	CASSVGPPTKNIQYF
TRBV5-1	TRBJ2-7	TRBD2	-	TGCGCCAGCAGCTTGGTAGCGGGGAATTACGAGCAGTACTTC	CASSLVAGNYEQYF
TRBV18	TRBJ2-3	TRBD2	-	TGTGCCAGCTCACCACCGGGACTAGCGGTAACAGATACGCAGTATTTT	CASSPPGLAVTDTQYF
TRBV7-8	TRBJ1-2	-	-	TGTGCCAGCAGCTTAGCGATGACTACCAACTATGGCTACACCTTC	CASSLAMTTNYGYTF
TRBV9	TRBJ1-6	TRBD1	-	TGTGCCAGCAGCCCGGGATCAGGGGGGAATTCACCCCTCCACTTT	CASSPGSGGNSPLHF
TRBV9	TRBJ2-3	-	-	TGTGCCAGCCGTTCACAAGTAAGGCCTTTCACAGATACGCAGTATTTT	CASRSQVRPFTDTQYF
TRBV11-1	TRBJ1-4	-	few	TGTGCCAGCAGCCCCCATCGGGGGGGCAATGAAAAACTGTTTTTT	CASSPHRGGNEKLFF